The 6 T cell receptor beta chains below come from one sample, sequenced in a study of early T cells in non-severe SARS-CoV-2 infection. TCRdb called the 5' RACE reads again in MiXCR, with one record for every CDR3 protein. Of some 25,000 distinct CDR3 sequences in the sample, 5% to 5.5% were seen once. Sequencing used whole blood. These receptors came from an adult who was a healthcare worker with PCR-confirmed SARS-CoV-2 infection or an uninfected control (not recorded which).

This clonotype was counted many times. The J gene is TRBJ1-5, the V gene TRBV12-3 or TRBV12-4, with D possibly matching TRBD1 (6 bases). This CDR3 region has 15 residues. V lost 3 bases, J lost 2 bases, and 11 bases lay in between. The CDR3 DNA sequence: TGTGCCAGCAGTTTGGGCCCAGGGGGCAATCAGCCCCAGCATTTT. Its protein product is CASSLGPGGNQPQHF.

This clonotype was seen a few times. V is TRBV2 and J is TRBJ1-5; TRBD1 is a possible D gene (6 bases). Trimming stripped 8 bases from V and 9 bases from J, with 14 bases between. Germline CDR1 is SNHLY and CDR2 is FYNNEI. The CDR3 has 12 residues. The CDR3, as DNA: TGTGCCAGCGGGGACAATTCGAGGCCCCAGCATTTT. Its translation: CASGDNSRPQHF.

The CDR3 region is CASSGTGTETQYF. Written as DNA, the CDR3 is TGCGCCAGCAGCGGGACAGGGACAGAGACCCAGTACTTC. This sequence joins TRBV5-1 and TRBJ2-5, with 9 bases aligning to TRBD1. CDR3 size: 13 residues. Germline V gene lookup returns CDR1 SGHRS and CDR2 YFSETQ. The ends lost 4 bases at V and 4 bases at J; junction bases unmatched: 2.

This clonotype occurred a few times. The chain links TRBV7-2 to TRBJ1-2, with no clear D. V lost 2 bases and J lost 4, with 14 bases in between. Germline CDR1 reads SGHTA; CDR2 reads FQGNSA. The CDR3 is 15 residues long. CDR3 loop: CASSLNVPAGYGYTF. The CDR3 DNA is TGTGCCAGCAGCTTAAACGTCCCGGCAGGCTATGGCTACACCTTC.

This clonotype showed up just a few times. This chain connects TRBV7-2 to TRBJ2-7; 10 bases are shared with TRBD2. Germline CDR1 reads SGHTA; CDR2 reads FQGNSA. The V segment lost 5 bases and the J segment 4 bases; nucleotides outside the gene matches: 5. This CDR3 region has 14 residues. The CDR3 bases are TGTGCCAGCAGCCCCGGACTAGCGGTTTACGAGCAGTACTTC. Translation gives CASSPGLAVYEQYF. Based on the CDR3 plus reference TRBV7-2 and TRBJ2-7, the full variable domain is GAGVSQSPSNKVTEKGKDVELRCDPISGHTALYWYRQSLGQGLEFLIYFQGNSAPDKSGLPSDRFSAERTGGSVSTLTIQRTQQEDSAVYLCASSPGLAVYEQYFGPGTRLTVT.

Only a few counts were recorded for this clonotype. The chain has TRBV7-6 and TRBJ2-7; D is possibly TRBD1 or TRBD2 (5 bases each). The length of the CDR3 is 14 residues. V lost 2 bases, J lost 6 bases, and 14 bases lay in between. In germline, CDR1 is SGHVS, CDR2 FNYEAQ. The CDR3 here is CASSLRGERGEQYF. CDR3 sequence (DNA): TGTGCCAGCAGCTTAAGAGGGGAACGAGGCGAGCAGTACTTC.